Following are 32 T cell receptor beta chains from one sample sequenced in a study of cytomegalovirus exposure and HLA in healthy donors. PCR employed 60 Vbeta and 13 Jbeta primers. Clones were sequenced by immunoSEQ multiplex PCR, and TCRdb holds only the in-frame ones, with some missing. This sample has 150,000 to 200,000 clones; 70% to 80% occur once, and the top ten carry more than 1.4%. Sequenced material: PBMCs. The receptors originated from a male donor in good health and CMV-seronegative.

V usage is TRBV9 and J usage is TRBJ2-7, with D possibly being TRBD2 (6 bases). CDR3 length: 14 residues. V was shortened by 0 bases and J by 6 bases, with 13 bases between the two germline ends. From germline, CDR1 is SGDLS and CDR2 YYNGEE. The CDR3 bases are TGTGCCAGCAGCGTAGGGGGGGAAACAGGCGAGCAGTACTTC. Residues: CASSVGGETGEQYF.

The J gene is TRBJ2-5, the V gene TRBV19; 8 bases are a match to TRBD2. Germline lookup yields CDR1 LNHDA and CDR2 SQIVND (reference sequence). The CDR3 is 16 amino acids. With 3 bases clipped from V and 7 bases from J, the junction kept 13 bases outside the gene matches. The CDR3 nucleotides are TGTGCCAGTAGTATTGTACTAGCGGATTCCAAGAGGACCCAGTACTTC. Protein: CASSIVLADSKRTQYF.

The genes are TRBV4-1 and TRBJ1-1; no clear D gene. The germline V gene has CDR1 MGHRA and CDR2 YSYEKL. V was shortened by 4 bases and J by 0 bases, with 9 bases between the two germline ends. CDR3 length: 14 amino acids. CDR3 in amino acids: CASSRGSMNTEAFF. Written as DNA, the CDR3 is TGCGCCAGCAGCCGCGGGAGCATGAACACTGAAGCTTTCTTT.

V gene TRBV28 combines with J gene TRBJ1-5, with a possible D match to TRBD1 (6 bases). The CDR3 length is 16 residues. Germline values: CDR1 MDHEN, CDR2 SYDVKM. V gave up 4 bases and J gave up 1 base, with 14 bases separating them. CDR3 DNA sequence: TGTGCCAGCAGTTCGGGGGGCAGGGGAAGCAATCAGCCCCAGCATTTT. It is translated as CASSSGGRGSNQPQHF.

The J gene is TRBJ2-6, the V gene TRBV4-3; weak D call: TRBD2 (5 bases). CDR1 and CDR2 (germline): LGHNA, YSLEER. The CDR3 is 17 residues long. Trimming shortened V by 0 bases and J by 0 bases, and 9 bases separated the two germline ends. The DNA for the CDR3 is TGCGCCAGCAGCCAAGACGGAGGAATCTCTGGGGCCAACGTCCTGACTTTC. Its translation: CASSQDGGISGANVLTF.

This clone was detected a few times. CDR3 amino acids: CASSDSLAGKQETQYF. DNA of the CDR3: TGTGCCAGCAGTGATTCTCTAGCGGGAAAACAAGAGACCCAGTACTTC. J is TRBJ2-5 and V is TRBV6-1; 9 nucleotides line up with TRBD2. V shed 3 bases and J 2 bases; nucleotides not matched to a gene: 7. CDR1 and CDR2 from the germline V gene are MNHNS and SASEGT. The CDR3 contains 16 residues.

This sequence joins TRBV5-1 and TRBJ2-5, with D possibly TRBD2 on 6 matching bases. In germline, CDR1 is SGHRS, CDR2 YFSETQ. Trimming pared 4 bases from V and 0 bases from J, leaving 13 bases between. The CDR3 is 15 amino acids. CDR3 sequence (DNA): TGCGCCAGCAGCCTGGTAGGAGGGGACCAAGAGACCCAGTACTTC. Its protein is CASSLVGGDQETQYF.

This clone was picked up one time. The chain recombines TRBV28 with TRBJ1-1; 7 positions agree with TRBD1. Germline values: CDR1 MDHEN, CDR2 SYDVKM. Losses at the gene ends were 9 bases for V and 1 base for J; bases not matched to a gene: 8. The CDR3 length is 14 residues. The CDR3 is CASGQESGNTEAFF. The CDR3 bases are TGTGCCAGTGGACAGGAGAGCGGGAACACTGAAGCTTTCTTT.

The J gene is TRBJ2-5, the V gene TRBV19; 7 nucleotides agree with TRBD2. Trimming cost V 7 bases and J 1 base; bases outside gene matches: 15. Germline V CDR1 and CDR2: LNHDA, SQIVND (reference sequence). There are 17 residues in the CDR3. The CDR3 nucleotides are TGTGCCAGTACCGAAACCTTGGGGGGGGTGGGCCAAGAGACCCAGTACTTC. It is translated as CASTETLGGVGQETQYF.

This clone was counted once. V gene TRBV9 combines with J gene TRBJ1-1; D might be TRBD1 (5 bases). V lost 1 base and J lost 8, with 21 bases in between. The V gene's germline CDR1 is SGDLS and CDR2 YYNGEE. There are 16 residues in the CDR3. The CDR3 reads CASSVRSAGPWVEAFF. Written as DNA, the CDR3 is TGTGCCAGCAGCGTACGCTCCGCGGGACCGTGGGTGGAAGCTTTCTTT.

This rearrangement joins TRBV5-5 to TRBJ1-2; D is undetermined. CDR3 length equals 14 residues. V lost 3 bases and J 6 bases, leaving 15 bases between the germline ends. The germline V gene has CDR1 SGHKS and CDR2 YYEKEE (reference sequence). DNA of the CDR3: TGTGCCAGCAGCTCGACGGGGTTAAGGGATGGCTACACCTTC. It encodes CASSSTGLRDGYTF.

The chain combines TRBV19 with TRBJ1-1, with 9 bases aligning to TRBD1. The V gene's germline CDR1 is LNHDA and CDR2 SQIVND (reference sequence). Losses at the gene ends were 5 bases for V and 6 bases for J; bases not matched to a gene: 1. The CDR3 has 12 residues. In DNA, the CDR3 is TGTGCCAGTAGTCGGACAGGGGCTGAAGCTTTCTTT. Translated, it gives CASSRTGAEAFF.

This chain uses TRBV19 with TRBJ1-6; D might be TRBD1 (6 bases). The CDR3 runs 15 residues. From germline, CDR1 is LNHDA and CDR2 SQIVND (reference sequence). With 2 bases removed from V and 8 bases from J, the gap between germline ends came to 13 bases. For the CDR3, the DNA is TGTGCCAGTAGTATATCTCACAGGGTGGATTCACCCCTCCACTTT. Protein product: CASSISHRVDSPLHF.

The V gene is TRBV5-1, the J gene TRBJ2-1; TRBD2 agrees at 9 bases. The CDR3 has 15 residues. The V gene's germline CDR1 is SGHRS and CDR2 YFSETQ. V shed 1 base, J shed 7 bases, and the junction held 6 bases outside the gene matches. Written as DNA, the CDR3 is TGCGCCAGCAGCTTGAAAGCGGGGGGAGGTAATGAGCAGTTCTTC. It codes for CASSLKAGGGNEQFF. The entire variable domain, with the rest obtained from reference TRBV5-1 and TRBJ2-1, is as follows: KAGVTQTPRYLIKTRGQQVTLSCSPISGHRSVSWYQQTPGQGLQFLFEYFSETQRNKGNFPGRFSGRQFSNSRSEMNVSTLELGDSALYLCASSLKAGGGNEQFFGPGTRLTVL.

J is TRBJ1-5 and V is TRBV28; D is possibly TRBD1 (5 bases). Germline CDR1 is MDHEN and CDR2 is SYDVKM. The V gene lost 8 bases and the J gene lost 2 bases, with 16 bases spanning the gap. The length of the CDR3 is 15 residues. Here the CDR3 reads CASSGGVAGNQPQHF. CDR3 in DNA: TGTGCCAGCTCCGGAGGGGTAGCAGGCAATCAGCCCCAGCATTTT.

The sample holds a few counts of this clone. The genes are TRBV6-6 and TRBJ1-5; 7 bases align to TRBD1. Germline V gene data show CDR1 as MNHNY and CDR2 as SVGAGI (reference sequence). The CDR3 extends over 13 amino acids. V lost 5 bases to trimming and J lost 6 bases; unmatched junction nucleotides: 4. The CDR3 bases are TGTGCCAGCAGTGGGCAGGGGGGTCAGCCCCAGCATTTT. Protein: CASSGQGGQPQHF.

The chain couples TRBV19 to TRBJ2-2; 8 bases map to TRBD1. CDR1 LNHDA and CDR2 SQIVND come from the germline V gene (reference sequence). The CDR3 runs 15 residues. V shed 3 bases and J 4 bases; nucleotides not matched to a gene: 4. CDR3 coding DNA: TGTGCCAGTAGTATTCAGGGGGCGCGCACCGGGGAGCTGTTTTTT. This gives the protein CASSIQGARTGELFF.

This chain joins TRBV28 and TRBJ2-3; D call uncertain. This CDR3 is 13 amino acids long. Trimming removed 6 bases at V and 0 bases at J, with 7 bases between. Per germline, CDR1 MDHEN and CDR2 SYDVKM. CDR3 region: CASSPTSTDTQYF. The CDR3, as DNA: TGTGCCAGCAGCCCCACTAGCACAGATACGCAGTATTTT.

The chain carries TRBV7-2 and TRBJ2-2; a weak D match, TRBD2 (5 bases). V shed 5 bases and J shed 7 bases, with 14 bases lying between them. The germline V gene encodes CDR1 SGHTA and CDR2 FQGNSA. The CDR3 consists of 14 residues. Here the CDR3 DNA reads TGTGCCAGCAGCCGCGTGAGCGGCGGCGGGGAGCTGTTTTTT. Its protein product is CASSRVSGGGELFF.

The chain carries TRBV5-1 and TRBJ1-4, with D tentatively TRBD1 (6 bases). Trimming cost V 4 bases and J 4 bases, with 14 bases left between them. The CDR3 extends over 15 amino acids. The germline V gene encodes CDR1 SGHRS and CDR2 YFSETQ. CDR3 bases: TGCGCCAGCAGCCAGGGGTCCGGACGTAATGAAAAACTGTTTTTT. Translation: CASSQGSGRNEKLFF.

The rearrangement links TRBV10-3 to TRBJ2-7; perhaps TRBD2 as D (6 bases). The CDR3 contains 13 residues. The V end was cut by 6 bases, the J end by 4 bases, with 13 bases between. Germline V gene data show CDR1 as ENHRY and CDR2 as SYGVKD. The CDR3 coding sequence is TGTGCCATCAGCGCGGGAATTATTTACGAGCAGTACTTC. Translation: CAISAGIIYEQYF.

This chain joins TRBV5-8 and TRBJ1-4; no reliable D call. Germline V gene sequence: CDR1 SGHTS, CDR2 YDEGEE. Trimming stripped 5 bases from V and 3 bases from J, with 8 bases between. The CDR3 is 13 residues long. The CDR3 spells CASSSGPNEKLFF. The CDR3 DNA reads as TGTGCCAGCAGTAGTGGTCCTAATGAAAAACTGTTTTTT.

The sample holds a few counts of this clone. This rearrangement joins TRBV19 to TRBJ2-3; D is possibly TRBD1 (6 bases). V was pared by 8 bases and J by 2 bases, with 17 bases between. The CDR3 runs to 15 residues. The germline gives CDR1 LNHDA, CDR2 SQIVND (reference sequence). This CDR3 is CASSQGTAFTDTQYF. The CDR3 nucleotides are TGTGCCAGTTCACAGGGTACAGCATTCACAGATACGCAGTATTTT. The full variable domain, completed using reference TRBV19 and TRBJ2-3, is DGGITQSPKYLFRKEGQNVTLSCEQNLNHDAMYWYRQDPGQGLRLIYYSQIVNDFQKGDIAEGYSVSREKKESFPLTVTSAQKNPTAFYLCASSQGTAFTDTQYFGPGTRLTVL.

The rearrangement links TRBV4-3 to TRBJ1-4; TRBD1 matches at 8 bases. From germline, CDR1 is LGHNA and CDR2 YSLEER. Trimming cost V 1 base and J 8 bases; bases outside gene matches: 6. The CDR3 has 15 amino acids. For the CDR3, the DNA is TGCGCCAGCAGCCAAGGGCAGGGGGCTCGGGAAAAACTGTTTTTT. Translation: CASSQGQGAREKLFF.

The chain has TRBV6-6 and TRBJ1-1, with 9 bases matching TRBD1. V gave up 4 bases and J gave up 3 bases; unmatched junction bases: 3. Germline V gene data show CDR1 as MNHNY and CDR2 as SVGAGI (reference sequence). This CDR3 has 14 amino acids. CDR3 in amino acids: CASSSTGGYTEAFF. The CDR3 DNA reads as TGTGCCAGCAGTTCGACAGGGGGGTACACTGAAGCTTTCTTT.

The CDR3 DNA sequence: TGTGCCAGCAGTGAATGGACAGAGAACACTGAAGCTTTCTTT. Translated, it gives CASSEWTENTEAFF. The rearrangement links TRBV6-1 to TRBJ1-1; TRBD1 is a possible D gene (6 bases). Trimming removed 2 bases from V and 1 base from J, with 8 bases in between. The CDR3 runs to 14 residues. Germline CDR1 reads MNHNS; CDR2 reads SASEGT.

This sequence joins TRBV6-1 and TRBJ1-4; D possibly corresponds to TRBD1 (6 bases). The V gene's germline CDR1 is MNHNS and CDR2 SASEGT. The CDR3 runs to 15 residues. Trimming left V 5 bases short and J 3 bases short, with 13 bases between. Here the CDR3 reads CASSPQGVANEKLFF. DNA for the CDR3: TGTGCCAGCAGTCCACAGGGAGTGGCTAATGAAAAACTGTTTTTT.

The chain has TRBV9 and TRBJ2-2; D unclear. This CDR3 region has 12 residues. V was pared by 1 base and J by 7 bases, with 5 bases between. CDR1 SGDLS and CDR2 YYNGEE come from the germline V gene. The CDR3 coding sequence is TGTGCCAGCAGCGTACACTACGGGGAGCTGTTTTTT. Its translation is CASSVHYGELFF.

The V call is TRBV27, the J call TRBJ2-1, with 9 bases aligning to TRBD2. The CDR3 runs to 14 residues. Looked up from germline, CDR1 is MNHEY and CDR2 is SMNVEV (reference sequence). The trim removed 2 bases at V and 9 bases at J, leaving 5 bases unmatched. CDR3 sequence (DNA): TGTGCCAGCAGTTTAGAGCGGGGGGCGGCTGAGCAGTTCTTC. Translating gives CASSLERGAAEQFF.

This chain connects TRBV5-4 to TRBJ1-1; D unclear. Trimming took 0 bases from V and 5 from J, leaving 11 bases between them. Germline CDR1 reads SGHNT; CDR2 reads YYREEE (reference sequence). The CDR3 loop spans 14 amino acids. The CDR3 here is CASSLDPAGTEAFF. The CDR3 DNA follows: TGTGCCAGCAGCTTGGACCCAGCAGGTACTGAAGCTTTCTTT. The entire variable domain, with the rest obtained from reference TRBV5-4 and TRBJ1-1, is as follows: ETGVTQSPTHLIKTRGQQVTLRCSSQSGHNTVSWYQQALGQGPQFIFQYYREEENGRGNFPPRFSGLQFPNYSSELNVNALELDDSALYLCASSLDPAGTEAFFGQGTRLTVV.

The chain uses TRBV15 and TRBJ2-1; 16 positions agree with TRBD2. The CDR3 loop spans 16 amino acids. Germline CDR1 and CDR2: LNHNV and YYDKDF (reference sequence). After removal of 4 bases from V and 8 bases from J, the junction contained 5 bases not matched to a gene. The DNA for the CDR3 is TGTGCCACCAGCAAGGGGGGGACTAGCGGGAGGGATGAGCAGTTCTTC. Its translation is CATSKGGTSGRDEQFF.

The chain carries TRBV27 and TRBJ1-3; 10 nucleotides agree with TRBD1. Trimming cost V 4 bases and J 4 bases; bases outside gene matches: 10. Germline CDR1 and CDR2: MNHEY and SMNVEV (reference sequence). This CDR3 is built from 17 residues. The CDR3 DNA sequence: TGTGCCAGCAGTTCCTTGACAGGGGGCGCGAGAGGAAACACCATATATTTT. Translated, it gives CASSSLTGGARGNTIYF.